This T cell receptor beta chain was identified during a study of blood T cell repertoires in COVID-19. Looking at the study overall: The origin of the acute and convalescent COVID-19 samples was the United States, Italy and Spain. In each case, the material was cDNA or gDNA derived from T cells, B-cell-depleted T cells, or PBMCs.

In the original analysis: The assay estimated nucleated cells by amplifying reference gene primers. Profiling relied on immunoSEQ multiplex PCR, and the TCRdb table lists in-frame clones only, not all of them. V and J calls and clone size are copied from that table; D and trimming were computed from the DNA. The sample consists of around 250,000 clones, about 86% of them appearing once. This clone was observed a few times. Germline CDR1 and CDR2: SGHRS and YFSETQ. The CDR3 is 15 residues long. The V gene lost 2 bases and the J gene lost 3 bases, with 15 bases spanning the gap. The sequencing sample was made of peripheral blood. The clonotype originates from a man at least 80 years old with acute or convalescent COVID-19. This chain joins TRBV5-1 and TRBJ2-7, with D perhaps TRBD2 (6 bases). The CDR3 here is CASSLGGTLHYEQYF. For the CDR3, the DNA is TGCGCCAGCAGCTTAGGTGGGACTCTTCACTACGAGCAGTACTTC.